The 10 T cell receptor beta chains below come from one sample, sequenced in a study of blood T cell repertoires in COVID-19 (dated by TCRdb to 2020 to 2022). The library was prepared using the immunoSEQ multiplex PCR assay. Held by TCRdb, this immuneACCESS table contains in-frame sequences only and omits some clones. Under half of the omission traces to an unresolved V gene where checked; the cause of the rest is unknown. For this sample the table gives 200,000 or so clones, of which around 84% were detected only once. The top ten clones comprise roughly 4.6% of the sample. Sequenced input: peripheral blood. These receptors all come from a woman aged 55 to 70 who had recovered from COVID-19.

The V call is TRBV7-8, the J call TRBJ2-5; 10 bases are shared with TRBD1. Germline values: CDR1 SGHVS, CDR2 FQNEAQ. The CDR3 covers 15 residues. The trim removed 5 bases at V and 5 bases at J, leaving 8 bases unmatched. The CDR3 here is CASSPRQGARETQYF. The CDR3 bases are TGTGCCAGCAGCCCTAGACAGGGGGCGAGGGAGACCCAGTACTTC.

This clone was seen only once. J is TRBJ1-1 and V is TRBV7-2, with a weak D call TRBD1 (6 bases). Germline V gene lookup returns CDR1 SGHTA and CDR2 FQGNSA. The CDR3 loop spans 13 amino acids. V was trimmed by 7 bases and J by 1 base, leaving 10 bases between them. The CDR3 DNA is TGTGCCAGCAACCCGACAGGGAACACTGAAGCTTTCTTT. This encodes CASNPTGNTEAFF. The variable domain in full, completed from reference TRBV7-2 and TRBJ1-1, reads GAGVSQSPSNKVTEKGKDVELRCDPISGHTALYWYRQSLGQGLEFLIYFQGNSAPDKSGLPSDRFSAERTGGSVSTLTIQRTQQEDSAVYLCASNPTGNTEAFFGQGTRLTVV.

The genes are TRBV6-6 and TRBJ1-4; the match to TRBD1 covers 8 bases. With V trimmed by 6 bases and J by 8 bases, 8 bases remained unmatched. CDR3 length: 14 amino acids. Germline V CDR1 and CDR2: MNHNY, SVGAGI (reference sequence). The DNA of the CDR3 is TGTGCCAGCAGGCAGACAGGGGAGGGCGAAAAACTGTTTTTT. Its protein is CASRQTGEGEKLFF.

This chain joins TRBV29-1 and TRBJ1-3; TRBD1 agrees at 8 bases. Germline CDR1 SQVTM, CDR2 ANQGSEA. The CDR3 length is 15 residues. V trimming: 1 base; J trimming: 0 bases; junction bases outside the gene matches: 2. As DNA, the CDR3 is TGCAGCGTTGAAGGGACAGGGTCCTCTGGAAACACCATATATTTT. Translating gives CSVEGTGSSGNTIYF.

The chain carries TRBV3-1 (or the pseudogene TRBV3-2) and TRBJ2-5; 13 nucleotides match TRBD2. This CDR3 has 16 residues. J lost 4 bases, V lost 4 bases, and 6 bases had no gene match. Germline CDR1 LGHDT, CDR2 YNNKEL (reference sequence). CDR3 nucleotide sequence: TGTGCCAGCAGCCCTACTAGCGGGGGGGCCGTAGAGACCCAGTACTTC. Translating gives CASSPTSGGAVETQYF.

This clone has only a few counts. The chain recombines TRBV6-5 with TRBJ2-3; D is possibly TRBD2 (6 bases). Germline assignment: CDR1 MNHEY and CDR2 SVGAGI. Trimming shortened V by 8 bases and J by 6 bases, and 9 bases separated the two germline ends. This CDR3 region has 11 residues. The CDR3 loop reads CASARGDTQYF. The CDR3, as DNA: TGTGCCAGCGCCCGGGGGGATACGCAGTATTTT.

This clone was detected a few times. The genes are TRBV4-1 and TRBJ2-1, with D uncertain. Trimming left V 1 base short and J 4 bases short, with 5 bases between. Germline-derived CDR1 and CDR2 are MGHRA and YSYEKL. This CDR3 spans 13 amino acids. CDR3 sequence: CASSQGVYNEQFF. DNA of the CDR3: TGCGCCAGCAGCCAAGGAGTTTACAATGAGCAGTTCTTC.

The CDR3 loop reads CASSLPGGRGGELFF. DNA of the CDR3: TGTGCCAGCAGTCTCCCGGGGGGAAGGGGCGGGGAGCTGTTTTTT. The V call is TRBV6-5, the J call TRBJ2-2; TRBD2 matches 7 bases. The germline gives CDR1 MNHEY, CDR2 SVGAGI. CDR3 length: 15 amino acids. V shed 5 bases and J 7 bases; nucleotides not matched to a gene: 10.

The rearrangement links TRBV7-2 to TRBJ2-1; 9 bases fit TRBD1. Germline CDR1 and CDR2: SGHTA and FQGNSA. J was trimmed by 0 bases and V by 5 bases; bases with no gene match: 11. The CDR3 sequence is 18 residues long. Written as DNA, the CDR3 is TGTGCCAGCAGCCACCAGGGGGGGACAGGGACCTCCTACAATGAGCAGTTCTTC. This gives the protein CASSHQGGTGTSYNEQFF.

The V gene is TRBV24-1, the J gene TRBJ2-7; 7 bases map to TRBD1. Germline V gene lookup returns CDR1 KGHDR and CDR2 SFDVKD. CDR3 length equals 12 residues. The V segment lost 1 base and the J segment 9 bases; nucleotides outside the gene matches: 2. CDR3 coding DNA: TGTGCCACCAGTGATTTACAGGGGAGGCAGTACTTC. It codes for CATSDLQGRQYF.